These 3 T cell receptor beta chains came from one sample sequenced in a study of vaccination and CD4 T cells after COVID-19. Stated treatment: roughly 10-day PBMC culture with coronavirus spike peptide pools or control peptides (ViraFEST assay). An Oncomine TCR Beta short-read assay was used to sequence the DNA from cultured CD4+ T cells. TCRdb re-called the PCR reads with MiXCR, one entry per CDR3 protein. The table has some 14,000 distinct CDR3 sequences, roughly two fifths seen once. Their cognate antigens are unknown. This sample comprised CD4+ T cells from blood, cultured in vitro, obtained after SARS-CoV-2 vaccination. These receptors were taken from a human donor who had recovered from COVID-19.

The chain links TRBV6-2 or TRBV6-3 to TRBJ1-6, with D possibly matching TRBD1 (5 bases). Germline CDR1 MNHEY, CDR2 SVGEGT. There are 16 residues in the CDR3. V was cut by 5 bases and J by 8 bases, with 19 bases left in between. CDR3 sequence: CASSRMRVDSHSPLHF. The CDR3 DNA sequence: TGTGCCAGCAGTCGAATGAGGGTTGACAGCCATTCACCCCTCCACTTT.

This clonotype showed up just a few times. This sequence joins TRBV10-3 and TRBJ2-2; 14 nucleotides line up with TRBD2. V gave up 11 bases and J gave up 7 bases; unmatched junction bases: 9. Germline V CDR1 and CDR2: ENHRY, SYGVKD. The CDR3 runs 15 residues. Here the CDR3 reads CAGSGTSGSGGELFF. The CDR3, as DNA: TGTGCCGGATCGGGGACTAGCGGGAGTGGCGGGGAGCTGTTTTTT.

This clonotype is categorized as medium-sized. The chain joins TRBV7-9 to TRBJ1-1; D gene unclear. This CDR3 spans 13 amino acids. CDR1 is SEHNR, CDR2 FQNEAQ, per germline (reference sequence). Between the trimmed V and J ends, which lost 5 bases and 7 bases, there was a span of 14 bases. In DNA, the CDR3 is TGTGCCAGCAGCCCGGACCCCGTGGTTGAAGCTTTCTTT. Residues: CASSPDPVVEAFF.